These 32 T cell receptor beta chains share one sample of origin, sequenced in a study of cytomegalovirus exposure and HLA in healthy donors. PCR employed 60 Vbeta and 13 Jbeta primers. TCRdb keeps only in-frame clones here, not all; method: immunoSEQ multiplex PCR. Counted here are a few hundred thousand clones, around 80% occurring once; the ten biggest clones make up approximately 2.8%. The sequencing input was PBMCs. All receptors come from a man aged 25-40 years in good health and CMV-seronegative.

This chain connects TRBV13 to TRBJ2-1; 8 nucleotides agree with TRBD2. V gave up 1 base and J gave up 4 bases; unmatched junction bases: 3. Germline V gives CDR1 PRHDT, CDR2 FYEKMQ (reference sequence). The length of the CDR3 is 15 residues. This CDR3 reads CASSLAGLAYNEQFF. CDR3 nucleotides: TGTGCCAGCAGCTTAGCCGGACTAGCTTACAATGAGCAGTTCTTC.

The rearrangement links TRBV5-1 to TRBJ2-3; TRBD2 matches at 11 bases. V was pared by 5 bases and J by 6 bases, with 5 bases of the junction left unmatched. The germline V gene encodes CDR1 SGHRS and CDR2 YFSETQ. The CDR3 has 14 amino acids. The CDR3 bases are TGCGCCAGCAGTACTAGCGGGGGTGCCGATACGCAGTATTTT. Encoded protein: CASSTSGGADTQYF.

V gene TRBV5-1 combines with J gene TRBJ2-7; the match to TRBD2 covers 11 bases. J was trimmed by 7 bases and V by 4 bases; bases with no gene match: 13. CDR3 length equals 16 residues. CDR1 and CDR2 from the germline V gene are SGHRS and YFSETQ. The CDR3 DNA follows: TGCGCCAGCAGCCCCGGACTAGCGGGCGCTAGTACAGAGCAGTACTTC. This encodes CASSPGLAGASTEQYF.

The rearrangement uses TRBV7-9 and TRBJ2-7; D is perhaps TRBD1 (6 bases). The ends were cut back, 7 bases at V and 4 bases at J, with 14 bases in the middle. The germline V gene encodes CDR1 SEHNR and CDR2 FQNEAQ (reference sequence). This CDR3 has 13 residues. Here the CDR3 reads CASIGTSQYEQYF. The DNA for the CDR3 is TGTGCCAGCATCGGGACAAGTCAATACGAGCAGTACTTC.

This chain joins TRBV4-2 and TRBJ1-6, with TRBD1 matching 7 bases. The germline V gene encodes CDR1 LGHNA and CDR2 YNFKEQ. The junction had 14 bases not matched to a gene; V was cut back by 10 bases and J by 2 bases. The CDR3 sequence is 17 residues long. The DNA of the CDR3 is TGTGCCACCTCCAGGGGGGAAGGGAAAGCCTATAATTCACCCCTCCACTTT. Translation: CATSRGEGKAYNSPLHF.

The chain joins TRBV6-1 to TRBJ2-2, with TRBD1 matching over 8 bases. The CDR3 sequence is 17 residues long. The germline gives CDR1 MNHNS, CDR2 SASEGT. V shed 1 base and J 7 bases; nucleotides not matched to a gene: 11. The CDR3 reads CASSEVWQGARGGELFF. CDR3 nucleotide sequence: TGTGCCAGCAGTGAAGTGTGGCAGGGGGCGCGAGGCGGGGAGCTGTTTTTT.

This clone came up a few times. The CDR3, as DNA: TGTGCCAGCAGCCCAGGACAGGGGGAGCTGTTTTTT. Protein product: CASSPGQGELFF. This chain uses TRBV21-1 with TRBJ2-2; the table's D call of TRBD1 was not tested on the DNA. TRBV21-1 is reported as a pseudogene. The CDR3 spans 12 residues.

The chain joins TRBV27 to TRBJ1-1; D might be TRBD1 (6 bases). The germline gives CDR1 MNHEY, CDR2 SMNVEV (reference sequence). The CDR3 is 14 amino acids. V shed 1 base and J shed 7 bases, with 13 bases lying between them. The CDR3 region is CASSLWGGLSEAFF. The CDR3 nucleotides read TGTGCCAGCAGTTTATGGGGGGGGCTGAGTGAAGCTTTCTTT.

The chain links TRBV5-1 to TRBJ2-7, with unresolved D. CDR1 is SGHRS and CDR2 is YFSETQ in the germline V gene. The V end lost 0 bases, the J end lost 4 bases, and 8 bases lay between the germline ends. The CDR3 is made up of 13 amino acids. In DNA, the CDR3 is TGCGCCAGCAGCTTGGACGGTCGTTACGAGCAGTACTTC. Translating it yields CASSLDGRYEQYF.

A single count supports this clone. The chain combines TRBV7-9 with TRBJ2-7; perhaps TRBD1 as D (5 bases). This CDR3 has 18 residues. Trimming stripped 0 bases from V and 3 bases from J, with 21 bases between. Germline V gives CDR1 SEHNR, CDR2 FQNEAQ (reference sequence). CDR3 amino acids: CASSLAPFRDQQSYEQYF. The CDR3 DNA sequence: TGTGCCAGCAGCTTAGCCCCATTCAGGGATCAGCAGAGCTACGAGCAGTACTTC.

V and J are TRBV2 and TRBJ1-2; no clear D gene. This CDR3 has 14 amino acids. Trimming took off 6 bases at V and 0 bases at J, with 11 bases between the two ends. Germline V gives CDR1 SNHLY, CDR2 FYNNEI. The CDR3 loop reads CASSLGRANYGYTF. The CDR3 nucleotides read TGTGCCAGCAGCCTGGGGAGGGCTAACTATGGCTACACCTTC. The full variable domain, its missing parts supplied by reference TRBV2 and TRBJ1-2, is EPEVTQTPSHQVTQMGQEVILRCVPISNHLYFYWYRQILGQKVEFLVSFYNNEISEKSEIFDDQFSVERPDGSNFTLKIRSTKLEDSAMYFCASSLGRANYGYTFGSGTRLTVV.

The chain combines TRBV10-3 with TRBJ2-5; 8 bases agree with TRBD1. This CDR3 is 15 amino acids long. V trimming: 1 base; J trimming: 5 bases; junction bases outside the gene matches: 6. CDR1 and CDR2 (germline): ENHRY, SYGVKD. CDR3 in amino acids: CAISEYPGGQETQYF. The DNA of the CDR3 is TGTGCCATCAGTGAGTACCCAGGGGGCCAGGAGACCCAGTACTTC.

This sequence joins TRBV7-9 and TRBJ2-7; 7 nucleotides line up with TRBD1. The CDR3 covers 14 residues. V lost 4 bases and J lost 3; bases outside the gene matches: 6. In germline, CDR1 is SEHNR, CDR2 FQNEAQ (reference sequence). As DNA, the CDR3 is TGTGCCAGCAGCTGGGACAGTCGACTCTACGAGCAGTACTTC. Its protein is CASSWDSRLYEQYF.

The chain has TRBV5-6 and TRBJ2-7, with D unclear. V lost 0 bases to trimming and J lost 7 bases, with 17 bases between them. This CDR3 is 15 amino acids long. Germline CDR1 and CDR2: SGHDT and YYEEEE. DNA of the CDR3: TGTGCCAGCAGCTTGGAACCCACCCTAGAAGTTGAGCAGTACTTC. It specifies CASSLEPTLEVEQYF.

This rearrangement joins TRBV19 to TRBJ1-6; D gene ambiguous. CDR3 length: 13 residues. Trimming removed 7 bases from V and 7 bases from J, with 11 bases in between. From germline, CDR1 is LNHDA and CDR2 SQIVND (reference sequence). For the CDR3, the DNA is TGTGCCAGTAAGCTTTCATCCAATTCACCCCTCCACTTT. Amino acid sequence: CASKLSSNSPLHF.

J is TRBJ1-1 and V is TRBV7-3; a possible D gene is TRBD1 (6 bases). This CDR3 has 14 amino acids. V lost 5 bases and J 2 bases, leaving 12 bases between the germline ends. Germline V gives CDR1 SGHTA, CDR2 FQGTGA. Here the CDR3 reads CASSRDIYNTEAFF. CDR3 sequence (DNA): TGTGCCAGCAGCCGGGACATATATAACACTGAAGCTTTCTTT. The full variable domain, rest sourced from reference TRBV7-3 and TRBJ1-1, is GAGVSQTPSNKVTEKGKYVELRCDPISGHTALYWYRQSLGQGPEFLIYFQGTGAADDSGLPNDRFFAVRPEGSVSTLKIQRTERGDSAVYLCASSRDIYNTEAFFGQGTRLTVV.

This clone came up a few times. The chain has TRBV28 and TRBJ1-1, with D maybe TRBD1 (6 bases). Trimming shortened V by 6 bases and J by 2 bases, and 16 bases separated the two germline ends. Per the germline V gene, CDR1 is MDHEN and CDR2 is SYDVKM. The CDR3 runs 15 residues. In DNA, the CDR3 is TGTGCCAGCAGAAGGGGGAACAGGGAAAACACTGAAGCTTTCTTT. It is translated as CASRRGNRENTEAFF. Full variable domain (missing parts from reference TRBV28 and TRBJ1-1): DVKVTQSSRYLVKRTGEKVFLECVQDMDHENMFWYRQDPGLGLRLIYFSYDVKMKEKGDIPEGYSVSREKKERFSLILESASTNQTSMYLCASRRGNRENTEAFFGQGTRLTVV.

CDR3 bases: TGTGCCAGCGGACCAGGGGGCATGGTAATCACAGATACGCAGTATTTT. It is translated as CASGPGGMVITDTQYF. The V call is TRBV21-1, the J call TRBJ2-3; TRBD1 is the table's D call, not checked against the DNA. TRBV21-1 has pseudogene status. The CDR3 has 16 amino acids.

Note on this clone: Relative to the germline gene, one junction end is altered; a read error may explain this. The V gene is TRBV28, the J gene TRBJ2-6; possibly TRBD1 for D (6 bases). The CDR3 is made up of 17 amino acids. Per germline, CDR1 MDHEN and CDR2 SYDVKM. In nucleotides, the CDR3 is TGTGCCAGCAGTTTATTCGGACAGCACTCTGGGGCCAGCGTCCTGACTTTC. Protein sequence: CASSLFGQHSGASVLTF.

The chain uses TRBV6-5 and TRBJ1-5, with a possible D match to TRBD1 (6 bases). The CDR3 length is 14 residues. V lost 5 bases and J 3 bases, leaving 11 bases between the germline ends. Germline assignment: CDR1 MNHEY and CDR2 SVGAGI. The CDR3 DNA is TGTGCCAGCAGTGAGACAGGACACAATCAGCCCCAGCATTTT. It yields the protein CASSETGHNQPQHF.

About this clone itself: At one boundary the junction diverges from the germline segment, which might be a read error. The same CDR3 can be traced to other DNA sequences in this sample. The chain joins TRBV4-3 to TRBJ1-1; tentative D call: TRBD1 (6 bases). This CDR3 is 15 amino acids long. CDR1 and CDR2 from the germline V gene are LGHNA and YSLEER. CDR3 nucleotides: TGCGCCAGCAGCCAAGGGACAGACGGATCCACTGAAGCCTTCTTT. Protein: CASSQGTDGSTEAFF.

CDR3 amino acids: CASSLVGHGPNTGELFF. The CDR3 nucleotides read TGTGCCAGCAGTTTAGTGGGGCACGGACCGAACACCGGGGAGCTGTTTTTT. The genes are TRBV28 and TRBJ2-2; possible D gene TRBD1, 5 bases. Germline V gene data show CDR1 as MDHEN and CDR2 as SYDVKM. Trimming removed 2 bases at V and 0 bases at J, with 13 bases between. The CDR3 runs to 17 residues.

This chain connects TRBV6-6 to TRBJ1-1; 8 bases map to TRBD1. Germline V lookup: CDR1 MNHNY, CDR2 SVGAGI (reference sequence). V dropped 8 bases and J dropped 6; count of bases not matched to a gene: 17. The CDR3 length is 16 residues. The CDR3 region has the DNA TGTGCCAGCCATAGGCAATACAGGGGGGCCTTCGCTGAAGCTTTCTTT. Protein product: CASHRQYRGAFAEAFF.

This clone was observed a handful of times. This chain links TRBV15 with TRBJ1-5; D perhaps matches TRBD1 (6 bases). V was cut by 1 base and J by 3 bases, with 16 bases left in between. This CDR3 contains 17 residues. Germline V gene data show CDR1 as LNHNV and CDR2 as YYDKDF (reference sequence). The chain's CDR3 is CATSRVVPRGSNQPQHF. The CDR3 DNA is TGTGCCACCAGCAGAGTGGTCCCGAGGGGGTCCAATCAGCCCCAGCATTTT.

CDR3 nucleotide sequence: TGCGCCAGCAGTTGGACTTTACCGGGACAGGGAAGGTACGAGCAGTACTTC. This translates into CASSWTLPGQGRYEQYF. The chain has TRBV5-1 and TRBJ2-5, with 9 bases that match TRBD1. The end of the DNA aligns better with TRBJ2-7, so the J call may be wrong. Germline CDR1 is SGHRS and CDR2 is YFSETQ. The CDR3 spans 17 residues.

The CDR3 nucleotides read TGTGCCAGCACTACAACAGGGGACGGCGGCTACACCTTC. This codes for CASTTTGDGGYTF. The chain has TRBV28 and TRBJ1-2, with TRBD1 matching 7 bases. The CDR3 has 13 residues. The junction had 10 bases not matched to a gene; V was cut back by 7 bases and J by 8 bases. Germline V gives CDR1 MDHEN, CDR2 SYDVKM.

This chain links TRBV18 with TRBJ1-1, with D maybe TRBD1 (6 bases). The CDR3 is 15 amino acids. V lost 3 bases, J lost 2 bases, and 13 bases lay in between. Germline V gene lookup returns CDR1 KGHSH and CDR2 LQKENI. The CDR3 spells CASSPRQADNTEAFF. The DNA for the CDR3 is TGTGCCAGCTCACCGCGACAGGCCGATAACACTGAAGCTTTCTTT.

The chain recombines TRBV9 with TRBJ1-5, with D perhaps matching TRBD1 (5 bases). Between the trimmed V and J ends, which lost 0 bases and 5 bases, there was a span of 12 bases. The CDR3 extends over 15 amino acids. Per the germline V gene, CDR1 is SGDLS and CDR2 is YYNGEE. DNA for the CDR3: TGTGCCAGCAGCGTAGGAGCGGGGGAAGATCAGCCCCAGCATTTT. It codes for CASSVGAGEDQPQHF.

V gene TRBV10-3 combines with J gene TRBJ2-5, with D hard to call. The J call may be mistaken, given a closer DNA end match to TRBJ2-7. The CDR3 loop spans 14 amino acids. Germline CDR1 is ENHRY and CDR2 is SYGVKD. CDR3 amino acids: CAISESKWLGEQYF. In nucleotides, the CDR3 is TGTGCCATCAGTGAGTCGAAATGGCTGGGCGAGCAGTACTTC.

The gene calls are TRBV5-6 and TRBJ2-1; TRBD1 is a possible D gene (6 bases). The CDR3 loop spans 15 amino acids. Germline V gene data show CDR1 as SGHDT and CDR2 as YYEEEE. Trimming stripped 2 bases from V and 2 bases from J, with 11 bases between. As DNA, the CDR3 is TGTGCCAGCAGCTTCCGGGACAAGACCTACAATGAGCAGTTCTTC. Protein product: CASSFRDKTYNEQFF.

Here the CDR3 DNA reads TGCGCCAGCAGCAGGGGAGGCGCGATTGAAAAACTGTTTTTT. Translated: CASSRGGAIEKLFF. The chain uses TRBV5-1 and TRBJ1-4; the D gene is possibly TRBD1 (5 bases). The CDR3 consists of 14 residues. V lost 4 bases and J 7 bases, leaving 14 bases between the germline ends. Germline assignment: CDR1 SGHRS and CDR2 YFSETQ.

J is TRBJ1-2 and V is TRBV5-1, with D hard to call. The CDR3 runs 14 residues. The V end lost 2 bases, the J end lost 6 bases, and 14 bases lay between the germline ends. CDR1 and CDR2 (germline): SGHRS, YFSETQ. The CDR3 DNA is TGCGCCAGCAGCTTCGGAGGTAACACCGATGGCTACACCTTC. It codes for CASSFGGNTDGYTF.